This T cell receptor (beta chain) was sequenced during a study of blood T cell repertoires in COVID-19. Study-level information: Some COVID-19 samples were acute and others convalescent; all came from the United States, Italy and Spain. PBMCs, B-cell-depleted T cells, or T cells were the source of the cDNA or gDNA that made up the material.

Germline trimming cut 6 bases from V and 4 bases from J; bases unmatched to any gene: 2. This CDR3 has 13 residues. Germline V gene lookup returns CDR1 ENHRY and CDR2 SYGVKD. This clone has only a few counts. In the original workflow: From reference gene primer amplification, estimates of nucleated cell counts were derived. Only in-frame clones appear in the TCRdb table, and some are missing; sequencing was by immunoSEQ multiplex PCR. Clone size and V and J calls were adopted from that table, with D and trimming inferred from the DNA. There are under 200,000 clones in the sample; approximately 90% occur only once, and 20% to 25% lies in the top ten.

Sequencing input: peripheral blood. The V and J genes are TRBV10-3 and TRBJ2-3; 9 bases match TRBD1. The sequence was obtained from a man aged 55 to 70 with active or convalescent COVID-19. This chain's CDR3 is CAISRDRADTQYF. The DNA for the CDR3 is TGTGCCATCAGCCGGGACAGGGCAGATACGCAGTATTTT.